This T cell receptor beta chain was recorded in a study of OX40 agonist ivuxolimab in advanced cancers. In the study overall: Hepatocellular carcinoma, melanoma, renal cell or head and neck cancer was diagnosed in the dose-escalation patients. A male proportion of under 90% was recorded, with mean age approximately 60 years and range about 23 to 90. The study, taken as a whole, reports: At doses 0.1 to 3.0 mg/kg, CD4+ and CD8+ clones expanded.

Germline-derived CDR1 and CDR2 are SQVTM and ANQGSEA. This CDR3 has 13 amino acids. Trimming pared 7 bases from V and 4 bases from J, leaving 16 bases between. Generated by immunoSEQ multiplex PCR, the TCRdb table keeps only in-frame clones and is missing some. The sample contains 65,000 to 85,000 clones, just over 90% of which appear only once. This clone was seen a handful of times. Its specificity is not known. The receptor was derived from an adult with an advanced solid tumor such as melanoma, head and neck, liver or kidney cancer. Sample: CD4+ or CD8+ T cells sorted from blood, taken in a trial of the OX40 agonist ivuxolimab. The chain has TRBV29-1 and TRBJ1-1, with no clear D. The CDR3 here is CSAVVGTGTEAFF. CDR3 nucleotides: TGCAGCGCAGTGGTGGGCACGGGCACTGAAGCTTTCTTT.